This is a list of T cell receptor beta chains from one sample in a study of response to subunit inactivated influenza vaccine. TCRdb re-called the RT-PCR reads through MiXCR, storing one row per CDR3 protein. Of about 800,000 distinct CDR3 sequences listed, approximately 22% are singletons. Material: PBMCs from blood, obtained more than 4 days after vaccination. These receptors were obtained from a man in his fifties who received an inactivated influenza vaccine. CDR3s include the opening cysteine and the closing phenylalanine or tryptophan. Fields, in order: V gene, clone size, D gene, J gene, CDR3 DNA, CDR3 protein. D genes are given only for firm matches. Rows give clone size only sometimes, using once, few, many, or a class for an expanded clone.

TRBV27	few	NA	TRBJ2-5	TGTGCCAGCAGTTTACTCGGCCCCGAATTTCTGCGAGAGACCCAGTACTTC	CASSLLGPEFLRETQYF
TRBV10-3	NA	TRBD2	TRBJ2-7	TGTGCCATCAGTGCTAGCGGAAGAACCTACGAGCAGTACTTC	CAISASGRTYEQYF
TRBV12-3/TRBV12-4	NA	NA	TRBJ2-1	TGTGCCAGCAATCAGGGCCGACAGTACTCCTACAATGAGCAGTTCTTC	CASNQGRQYSYNEQFF
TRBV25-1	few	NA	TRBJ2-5	TGTGCCAGCACCTGGTTAGAGACCCAGTACTTC	CASTWLETQYF
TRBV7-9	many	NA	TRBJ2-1	TGTGCCAGCAGCTTAGGGGTCTCCTCCACCTACAATGAGCAGTTCTTC	CASSLGVSSTYNEQFF
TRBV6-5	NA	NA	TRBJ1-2	TGTGCCAGCAGTTACTCCCCCGGAGGGGTGAACTATGGCTACACCTTC	CASSYSPGGVNYGYTF
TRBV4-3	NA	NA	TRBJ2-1	TGCGCCAGCAGCACAGGGTACTACAATGAGCAGTTCTTC	CASSTGYYNEQFF
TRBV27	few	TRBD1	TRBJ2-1	TGTGCCAGCAGTGTGAACAGGGGTAACACCTACAATGAGCAGTTCTTC	CASSVNRGNTYNEQFF
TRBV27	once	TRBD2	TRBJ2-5	TGTGCCAGCAGTGAAGTCCCCATCGCAGCGGGAGGAGGGAAGACCCAGTACTTC	CASSEVPIAAGGGKTQYF
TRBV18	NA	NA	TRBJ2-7	TGTGCCAGCTCACAATCCAACAGGGAGTACTTC	CASSQSNREYF
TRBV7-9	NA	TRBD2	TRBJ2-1	TGTGCCAGCAAAAAACTAGCGGGGGTCTACAATGAGCAGTTCTTC	CASKKLAGVYNEQFF
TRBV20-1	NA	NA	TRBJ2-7	TGCAGTACTAGAGGATTTAGTTCCCGTGCCTACGAGCAGTACTTC	CSTRGFSSRAYEQYF
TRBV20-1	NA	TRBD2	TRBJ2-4	TGCAGTGCGCGGACTAGCGGGAGGGTCAAAAACATTCAGTACTTC	CSARTSGRVKNIQYF
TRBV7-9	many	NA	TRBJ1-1	TGTGCCAGCAGCACAGGGTTTGGCGCTTTCTTT	CASSTGFGAFF
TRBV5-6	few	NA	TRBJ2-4	TGTGCCAGCAGCGCGTGGGAAAACATTCAGTACTTC	CASSAWENIQYF
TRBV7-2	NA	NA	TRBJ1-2	TGTGCCAGCAGCCCCAAGGGGAACTATGGCTACACCTTC	CASSPKGNYGYTF
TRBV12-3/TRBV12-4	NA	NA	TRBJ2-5	TGTGCCAGCAGTAAAAACATCCGGGGAGAGACCCAGTACTTC	CASSKNIRGETQYF
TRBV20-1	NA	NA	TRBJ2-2	TGCAGTGCTAATCCTCCAGGGACTCCCGGGGAGCTGTTTTTT	CSANPPGTPGELFF
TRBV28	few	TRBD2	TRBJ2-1	TGTGCCAGCAGTTTAATAATCCTAGCGGGGGCCTACAATGAGCAGTTCTTC	CASSLIILAGAYNEQFF